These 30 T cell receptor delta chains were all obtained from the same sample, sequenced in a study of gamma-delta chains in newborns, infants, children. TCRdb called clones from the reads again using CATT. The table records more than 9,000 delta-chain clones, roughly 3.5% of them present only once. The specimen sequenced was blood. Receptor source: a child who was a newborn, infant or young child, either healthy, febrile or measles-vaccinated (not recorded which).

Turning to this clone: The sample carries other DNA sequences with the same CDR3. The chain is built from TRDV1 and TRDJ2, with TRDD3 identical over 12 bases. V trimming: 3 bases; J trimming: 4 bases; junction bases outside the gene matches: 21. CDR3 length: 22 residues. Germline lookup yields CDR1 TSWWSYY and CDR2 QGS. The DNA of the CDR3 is TGTGCTCTTGGGGACCCCGTAGATCGGACTGGGGGATACCCACGGGAGACAGCACAACTCTTCTTT. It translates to CALGDPVDRTGGYPRETAQLFF.

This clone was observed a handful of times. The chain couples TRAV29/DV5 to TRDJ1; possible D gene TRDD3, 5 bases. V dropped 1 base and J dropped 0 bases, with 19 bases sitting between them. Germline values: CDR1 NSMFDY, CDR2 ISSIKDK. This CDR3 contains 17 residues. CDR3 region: CAASSLGPHSYTDKLIF. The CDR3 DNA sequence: TGTGCAGCAAGCTCCTTGGGGCCCCACTCTTACACCGATAAACTCATCTTT.

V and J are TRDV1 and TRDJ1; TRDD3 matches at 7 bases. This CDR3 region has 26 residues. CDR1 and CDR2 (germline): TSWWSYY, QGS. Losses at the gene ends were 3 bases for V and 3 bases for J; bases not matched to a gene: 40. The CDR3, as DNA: TGTGCTCTTGGGGAGCCGACACAGCCTTTCCACTCCTTTACTGGGGCCCCAACGCGGGCTCCCGATAAACTCATCTTT. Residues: CALGEPTQPFHSFTGAPTRAPDKLIF.

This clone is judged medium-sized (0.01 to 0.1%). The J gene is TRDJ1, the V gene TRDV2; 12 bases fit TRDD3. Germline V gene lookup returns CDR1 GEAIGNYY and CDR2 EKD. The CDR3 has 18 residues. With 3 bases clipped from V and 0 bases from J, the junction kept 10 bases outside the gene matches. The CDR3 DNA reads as TGTGCCTGTGACCCCATACTGGGGGATACCCCGTACACCGATAAACTCATCTTT. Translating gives CACDPILGDTPYTDKLIF.

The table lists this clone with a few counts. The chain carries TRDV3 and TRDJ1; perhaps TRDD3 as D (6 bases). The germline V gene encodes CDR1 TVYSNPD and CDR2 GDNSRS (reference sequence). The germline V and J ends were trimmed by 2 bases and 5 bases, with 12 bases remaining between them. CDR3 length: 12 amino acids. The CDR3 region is CAFQWGFDKLIF. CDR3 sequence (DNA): TGTGCCTTTCAGTGGGGGTTTGATAAACTCATCTTT.

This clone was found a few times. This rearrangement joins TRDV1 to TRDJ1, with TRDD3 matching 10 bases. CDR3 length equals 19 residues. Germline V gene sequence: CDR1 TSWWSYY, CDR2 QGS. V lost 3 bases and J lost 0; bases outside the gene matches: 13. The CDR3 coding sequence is TGTGCTCTTGGGGAGATACTGGGGGATCAACACAAGTACACCGATAAACTCATCTTT. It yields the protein CALGEILGDQHKYTDKLIF.

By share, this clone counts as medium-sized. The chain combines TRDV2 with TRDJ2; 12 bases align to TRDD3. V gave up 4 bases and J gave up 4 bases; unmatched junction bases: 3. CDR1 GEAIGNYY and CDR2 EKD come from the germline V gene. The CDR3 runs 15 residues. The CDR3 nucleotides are TGTGCCTGTGATCCACTGGGGGATACGACAGCACAACTCTTCTTT. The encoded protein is CACDPLGDTTAQLFF.

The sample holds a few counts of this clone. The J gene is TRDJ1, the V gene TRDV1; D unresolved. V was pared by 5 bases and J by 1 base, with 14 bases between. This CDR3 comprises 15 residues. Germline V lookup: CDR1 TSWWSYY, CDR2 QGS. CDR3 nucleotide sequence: TGTGCTCTTGGGACCCGGAAGGGCGTCACCGATAAACTCATCTTT. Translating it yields CALGTRKGVTDKLIF.

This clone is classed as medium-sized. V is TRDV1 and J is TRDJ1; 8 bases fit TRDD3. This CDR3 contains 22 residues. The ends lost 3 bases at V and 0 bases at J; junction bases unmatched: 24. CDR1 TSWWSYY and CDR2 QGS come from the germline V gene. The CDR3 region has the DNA TGTGCTCTTGGGGACCGAGCCTTCCGTTTGGCCTGGGGGACGGCTTACACCGATAAACTCATCTTT. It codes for CALGDRAFRLAWGTAYTDKLIF.

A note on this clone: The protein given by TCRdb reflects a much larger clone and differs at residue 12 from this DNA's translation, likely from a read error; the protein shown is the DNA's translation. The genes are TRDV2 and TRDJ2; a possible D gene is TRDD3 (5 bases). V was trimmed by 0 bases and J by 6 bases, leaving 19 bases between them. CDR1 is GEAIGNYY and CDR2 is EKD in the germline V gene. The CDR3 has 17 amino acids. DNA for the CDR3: TGTGCCTGTGACACCGTAGGGGGTCCCTCATTGGCAGCACAACTCTTCTTT. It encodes CACDTVGGPSLAAQLFF.

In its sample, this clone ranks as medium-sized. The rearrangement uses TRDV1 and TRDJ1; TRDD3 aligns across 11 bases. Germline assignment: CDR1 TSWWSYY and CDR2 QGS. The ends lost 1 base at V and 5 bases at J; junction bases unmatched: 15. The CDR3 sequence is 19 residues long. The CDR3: CALGERRRKYWGITDKLIF. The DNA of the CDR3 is TGTGCTCTTGGGGAACGGAGAAGAAAGTACTGGGGGATAACTGATAAACTCATCTTT.

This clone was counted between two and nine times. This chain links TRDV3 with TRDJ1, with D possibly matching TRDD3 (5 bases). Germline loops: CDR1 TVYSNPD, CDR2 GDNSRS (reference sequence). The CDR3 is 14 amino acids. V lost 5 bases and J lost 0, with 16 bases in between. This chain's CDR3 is CAHRGPKHTDKLIF. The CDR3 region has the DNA TGTGCCCACCGGGGGCCGAAACACACCGATAAACTCATCTTT.

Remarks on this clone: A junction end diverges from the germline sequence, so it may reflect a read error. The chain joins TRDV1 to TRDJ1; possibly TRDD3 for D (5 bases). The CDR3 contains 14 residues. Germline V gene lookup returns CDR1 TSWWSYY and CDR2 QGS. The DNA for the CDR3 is TGTGCTCTTGGCGTTTGGGCGGGGGCCGATAAACACATCTTT. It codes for CALGVWAGADKHIF.

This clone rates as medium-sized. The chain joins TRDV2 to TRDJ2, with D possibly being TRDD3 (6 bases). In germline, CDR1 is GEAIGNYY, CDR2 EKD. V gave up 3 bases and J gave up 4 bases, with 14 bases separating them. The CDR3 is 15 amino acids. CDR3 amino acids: CACDAILGPTAQLFF. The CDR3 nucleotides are TGTGCCTGTGACGCGATACTGGGTCCGACAGCACAACTCTTCTTT.

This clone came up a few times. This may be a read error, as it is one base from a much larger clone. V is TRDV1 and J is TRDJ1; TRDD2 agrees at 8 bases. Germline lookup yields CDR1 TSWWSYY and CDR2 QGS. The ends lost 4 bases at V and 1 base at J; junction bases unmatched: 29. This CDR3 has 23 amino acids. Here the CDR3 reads CALGASAAASYASGYDCTDKLIF. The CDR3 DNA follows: TGTGCTCTTGGGGCCAGCGCAGCGGCTTCCTACGCCTCTGGGTATGATTGCACCGATAAACTCATCTTT.

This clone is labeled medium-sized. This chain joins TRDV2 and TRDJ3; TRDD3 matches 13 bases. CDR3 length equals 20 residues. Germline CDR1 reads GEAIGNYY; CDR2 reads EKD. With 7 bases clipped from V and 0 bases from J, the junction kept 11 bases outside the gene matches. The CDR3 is CACLELGDTASSWDTRQMFF. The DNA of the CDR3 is TGTGCCTGCCTCGAACTGGGGGATACGGCGAGCTCCTGGGACACCCGACAGATGTTTTTC.

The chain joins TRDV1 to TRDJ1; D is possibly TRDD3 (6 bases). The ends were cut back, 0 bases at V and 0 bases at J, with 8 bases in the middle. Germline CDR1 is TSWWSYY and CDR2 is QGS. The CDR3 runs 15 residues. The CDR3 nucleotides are TGTGCTCTTGGGGAACTTATGGGGGACACCGATAAACTCATCTTT. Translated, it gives CALGELMGDTDKLIF.

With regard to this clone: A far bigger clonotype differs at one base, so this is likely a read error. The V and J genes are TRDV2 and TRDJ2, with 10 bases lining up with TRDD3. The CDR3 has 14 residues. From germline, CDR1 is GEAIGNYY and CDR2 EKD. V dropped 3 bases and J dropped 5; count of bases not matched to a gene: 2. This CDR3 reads CACDALGDTAQLFF. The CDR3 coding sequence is TGTGCCTGTGACGCACTGGGGGATACAGCACAACTCTTCTTT.

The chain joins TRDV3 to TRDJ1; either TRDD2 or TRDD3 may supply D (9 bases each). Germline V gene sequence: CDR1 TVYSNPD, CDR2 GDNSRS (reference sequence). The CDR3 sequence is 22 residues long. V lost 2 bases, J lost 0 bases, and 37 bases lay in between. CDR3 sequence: CAFPAFLPSRRTGGHYTDKLIF. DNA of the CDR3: TGTGCCTTTCCGGCCTTCCTACCTTCTCGACGCACTGGGGGACATTACACCGATAAACTCATCTTT.

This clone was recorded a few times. The DNA of the CDR3 is TGTGCCTGTGACACCACCGCCTACGGGGGATTCAGCTCCTGGGACACCCGACAGATGTTTTTC. Translated, it gives CACDTTAYGGFSSWDTRQMFF. V gene TRDV2 combines with J gene TRDJ3; 7 nucleotides match TRDD3. The CDR3 length is 21 residues. Germline assignment: CDR1 GEAIGNYY and CDR2 EKD. Trimming cost V 0 bases and J 0 bases; bases outside gene matches: 13.

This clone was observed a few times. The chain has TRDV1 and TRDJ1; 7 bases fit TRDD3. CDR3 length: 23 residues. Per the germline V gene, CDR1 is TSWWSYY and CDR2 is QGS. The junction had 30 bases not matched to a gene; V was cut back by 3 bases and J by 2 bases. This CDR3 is CALGEGRGLRYWGDSKPTDKLIF. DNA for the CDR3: TGTGCTCTTGGGGAGGGTCGTGGCCTACGGTACTGGGGAGATTCAAAACCTACCGATAAACTCATCTTT.

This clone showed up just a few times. CDR3 sequence (DNA): TGTGCCTTTAAAGCCGACTGGTTCCTGCTCCGTACTGGGGGATGTAAACTCATCTTT. Translation gives CAFKADWFLLRTGGCKLIF. The chain has TRDV3 and TRDJ1, with 10 bases fitting TRDD3. Germline assignment: CDR1 TVYSNPD and CDR2 GDNSRS (reference sequence). Trimming cost V 1 base and J 7 bases; bases outside gene matches: 24. This CDR3 has 19 amino acids.

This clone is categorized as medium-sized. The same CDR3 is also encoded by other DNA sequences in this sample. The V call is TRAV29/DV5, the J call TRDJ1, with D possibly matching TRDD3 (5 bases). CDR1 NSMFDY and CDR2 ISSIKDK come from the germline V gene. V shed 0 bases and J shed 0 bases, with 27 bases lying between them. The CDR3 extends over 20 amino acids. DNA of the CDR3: TGTGCAGCAAGCGCACAGGATGGTTTTGAGGGATCGGGGTACACCGATAAACTCATCTTT. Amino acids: CAASAQDGFEGSGYTDKLIF.

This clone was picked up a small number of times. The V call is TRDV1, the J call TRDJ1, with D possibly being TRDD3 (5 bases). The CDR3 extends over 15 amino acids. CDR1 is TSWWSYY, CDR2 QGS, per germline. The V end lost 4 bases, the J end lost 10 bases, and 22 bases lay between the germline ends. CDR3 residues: CALGAAFGIREGLIF. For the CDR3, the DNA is TGTGCTCTTGGGGCGGCCTTTGGGATTCGGGAGGGACTCATCTTT.

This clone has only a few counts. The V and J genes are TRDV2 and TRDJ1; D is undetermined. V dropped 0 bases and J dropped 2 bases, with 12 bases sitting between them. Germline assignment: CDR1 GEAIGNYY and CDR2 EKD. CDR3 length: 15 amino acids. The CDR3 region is CACDTASTRTDKLIF. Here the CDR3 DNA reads TGTGCCTGTGACACCGCTTCGACTAGAACCGATAAACTCATCTTT.

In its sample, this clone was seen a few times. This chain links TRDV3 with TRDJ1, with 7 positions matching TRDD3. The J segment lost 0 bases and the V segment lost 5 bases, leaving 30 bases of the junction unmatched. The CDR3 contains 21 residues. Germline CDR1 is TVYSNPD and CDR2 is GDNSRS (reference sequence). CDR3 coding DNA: TGTGCCCTACGACGTTATCTCCAAGGGGCTGGGGATAATTTTAACACCGATAAACTCATCTTT. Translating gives CALRRYLQGAGDNFNTDKLIF.

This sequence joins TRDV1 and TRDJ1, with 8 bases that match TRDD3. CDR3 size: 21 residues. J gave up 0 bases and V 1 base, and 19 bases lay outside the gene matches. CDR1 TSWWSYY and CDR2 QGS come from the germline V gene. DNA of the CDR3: TGTGCTCTTGGGGAACCCCATTCTAGACTGGGGGCTCCGAAGTACACCGATAAACTCATCTTT. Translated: CALGEPHSRLGAPKYTDKLIF.

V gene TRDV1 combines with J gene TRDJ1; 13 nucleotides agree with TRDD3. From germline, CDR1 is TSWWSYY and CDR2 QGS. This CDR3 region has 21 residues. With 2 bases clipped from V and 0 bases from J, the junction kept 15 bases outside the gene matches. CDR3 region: CALGEYFVLGDTRWDTDKLIF. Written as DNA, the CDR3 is TGTGCTCTTGGGGAATACTTCGTACTGGGGGATACGCGATGGGACACCGATAAACTCATCTTT.

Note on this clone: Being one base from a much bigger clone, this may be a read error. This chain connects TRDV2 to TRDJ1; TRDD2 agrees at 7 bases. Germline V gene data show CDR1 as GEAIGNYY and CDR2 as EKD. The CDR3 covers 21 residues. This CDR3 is CARDPLTPSLAGSGNTDKLIF. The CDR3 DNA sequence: TGTGCCCGTGACCCGCTGACACCTTCCTTAGCTGGCTCAGGGAACACCGATAAACTCATCTTC.

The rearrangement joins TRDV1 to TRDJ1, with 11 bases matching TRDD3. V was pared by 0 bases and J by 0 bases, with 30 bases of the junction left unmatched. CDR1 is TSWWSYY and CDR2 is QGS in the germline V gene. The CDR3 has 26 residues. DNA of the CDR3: TGTGCTCTTGGGGAACTCCGAGTTCCAAACTGGGGGATATCCCCCCATTTAAAAATGTACACCGATAAACTCATCTTT. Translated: CALGELRVPNWGISPHLKMYTDKLIF.